This T cell receptor beta chain was obtained from a study of regulatory T cells in long-lasting Graves disease. V was pared by 0 bases and J by 2 bases, with 2 bases of the junction left unmatched. Germline CDR1 is KGHDR and CDR2 is SFDVKD. The CDR3 runs to 15 residues. Study results and limitations: Persistent disease exhibited a predilection for TRBV28, TRBJ1-2 and TRBJ2-5.

Time point defined: newly diagnosed GD, antithyroid drugs for less than 3 months. PBMC RNA served as the TCR library source. Staff took about 10 milliliters of peripheral blood and put it into EDTA tubes. This clonotype has at least ten counts. Its antigen is undetermined. Library construction for TCR beta used iRepertoire HTBI primers and Arm-PCR of CDR3 regions. MiXCR, run by TCRdb on the multiplex PCR reads, gives a single entry per CDR3 protein. The table lists a few hundred thousand distinct CDR3 sequences, approximately 16% of them singletons. The same specimen was also included in a second study, on T cells in Graves' hyperthyroidism and ophthalmopathy. That paper adds: With the HTBI primer set, the TCR CDR3 went through a first round of RT-PCR. Blood held most thyroid clonotypes expanded above 0.001 frequency.

The chain recombines TRBV24-1 with TRBJ2-5; 7 bases agree with TRBD1. The sequencing used peripheral blood mononuclear cells (PBMCs), collected at new diagnosis, from a patient treated with antithyroid drugs. The TCR originated in a man aged 35 to 55 with Graves disease. CDR3 sequence (DNA): TGTGCCACCAGTGATTTGGGCAGGGGGCAAGAGACCCAGTACTTC. Protein: CATSDLGRGQETQYF.